These 24 T cell receptor beta chains share one sample of origin, sequenced in a study of Graves' ophthalmopathy and Graves' hyperthyroidism. As the template, RNA transcripts were used to amplify TCR beta CDR3 regions. Amplification began with first-round RT-PCR using HTBI primers, then second-round multiplex PCR was performed. TCRdb fed the multiplex PCR reads into MiXCR, producing one record per CDR3 protein. Seen here are some 47,000 distinct CDR3 sequences, around half observed once, and the top ten hold around 25%. The sequenced material came from peripheral blood. These receptors all stem from an adult man with Graves' ophthalmopathy.

This chain links TRBV28 with TRBJ2-5; 10 nucleotides line up with TRBD2. This CDR3 comprises 15 residues. Germline CDR1 MDHEN, CDR2 SYDVKM. V lost 7 bases, J lost 6 bases, and 11 bases stayed unmatched. The CDR3 DNA follows: TGTGCCAGCACCGTCGGGACTAGCGACCGAAAGACCCAGTACTTC. Translated, it gives CASTVGTSDRKTQYF.

V and J are TRBV13 and TRBJ2-5; possible D gene TRBD2, 7 bases. Per the germline V gene, CDR1 is PRHDT and CDR2 is FYEKMQ (reference sequence). The germline V and J ends were trimmed by 2 bases and 5 bases, with 21 bases remaining between them. The CDR3 runs 17 residues. The CDR3 DNA follows: TGTGCCAGCAGCTTATTTCGCGGGGGCACCGGGGAGGAGACCCAGTACTTC. This translates into CASSLFRGGTGEETQYF.

Note on this clonotype: One base away lies a much larger clone, so this may be a sequencing read error. This rearrangement joins TRBV2 to TRBJ2-3; D is unclear. This CDR3 spans 13 amino acids. Trimming shortened V by 6 bases and J by 1 base, and 8 bases separated the two germline ends. Germline V gene lookup returns CDR1 SNHLY and CDR2 FYNNEI. The CDR3 nucleotides read TGTGCCAGCAGCCGACGGGGCACAGATACGCAGTATTTT. Translating it yields CASSRRGTDTQYF.

This clonotype counts as medium-sized (0.01 to 0.1%). J is TRBJ1-5 and V is TRBV24-1; unclear D gene. V was cut by 0 bases and J by 5 bases, with 4 bases left in between. The CDR3 runs to 13 residues. CDR1 and CDR2 from the germline V gene are KGHDR and SFDVKD. As DNA, the CDR3 is TGTGCCACCAGTGATTTGAGTGATCAGCCCCAGCATTTT. This gives the protein CATSDLSDQPQHF.

The chain carries TRBV29-1 and TRBJ1-3; no clear D. This CDR3 is 12 amino acids long. The V end was cut by 3 bases, the J end by 2 bases, with 5 bases between. Germline CDR1 SQVTM, CDR2 ANQGSEA. The chain's CDR3 is CSVETPGNTIYF. CDR3 DNA sequence: TGCAGCGTTGAGACTCCTGGAAACACCATATATTTT.

The J gene is TRBJ2-5, the V gene TRBV9; D is possibly TRBD1 (6 bases). V dropped 4 bases and J dropped 2 bases, with 24 bases sitting between them. Germline loops: CDR1 SGDLS, CDR2 YYNGEE. This CDR3 region has 18 residues. The CDR3 spells CASSPETGRVTRQETQYF. DNA of the CDR3: TGTGCCAGCAGCCCGGAAACAGGGAGAGTTACAAGACAAGAGACCCAGTACTTC.

This clonotype was observed at least ten times. This rearrangement joins TRBV7-8 to TRBJ1-3; D gene uncertain. CDR1 is SGHVS, CDR2 FQNEAQ, per germline. This CDR3 spans 11 amino acids. The germline V and J ends were trimmed by 7 bases and 4 bases, with 5 bases remaining between them. CDR3 sequence reads: CASTSGNTIYF. CDR3 nucleotide sequence: TGTGCCAGCACCTCCGGAAACACCATATATTTT.

This clonotype was counted at least ten times. CDR3 sequence: CASSDSRPGQGQPQHF. DNA for the CDR3: TGTGCCAGCAGTGACTCCCGCCCGGGACAGGGTCAGCCCCAGCATTTT. V and J are TRBV6-4 and TRBJ1-5; the match to TRBD1 covers 9 bases. After removal of 0 bases from V and 6 bases from J, the junction contained 6 bases not matched to a gene. CDR3 length equals 16 residues. Per germline, CDR1 MRHNA and CDR2 SNTAGT.

The CDR3 spells CASSFSEQYV. CDR3 nucleotides: TGTGCCAGCAGCTTCTCCGAGCAGTACGTC. The chain employs TRBV7-2 and TRBJ2-7; D gene unclear. Per the germline V gene, CDR1 is SGHTA and CDR2 is FQGNSA. The CDR3 has 10 residues. V lost 3 bases and J 6 bases, leaving 3 bases between the germline ends.

Ten or more counts support this clonotype. The chain employs TRBV24-1 and TRBJ2-2; D is uncertain. Germline V CDR1 and CDR2: KGHDR, SFDVKD. This CDR3 spans 14 amino acids. V lost 5 bases and J 0 bases, leaving 6 bases between the germline ends. This CDR3 is CATSVLANTGELFF. CDR3 in DNA: TGTGCCACCAGTGTTTTAGCGAACACCGGGGAGCTGTTTTTT.

This sequence joins TRBV20-1 and TRBJ2-1; the D gene is possibly TRBD1 (6 bases). V was cut by 3 bases and J by 3 bases, with 6 bases left in between. The germline V gene has CDR1 DFQATT and CDR2 SNEGSKA (reference sequence). The CDR3 runs 12 residues. CDR3 region: CSARGHYNEQFF. CDR3 bases: TGCAGTGCTAGGGGACACTACAATGAGCAGTTCTTC.

The chain carries TRBV20-1 and TRBJ2-7; D possibly uses TRBD1 or TRBD2 (6 bases each). Looked up from germline, CDR1 is DFQATT and CDR2 is SNEGSKA (reference sequence). The V and J ends lost 6 bases and 1 base respectively, with 10 bases between them. The CDR3 covers 12 residues. The chain's CDR3 is CSAGGGSYEQYF. As DNA, the CDR3 is TGCAGTGCCGGGGGCGGATCCTACGAGCAGTACTTC.

This clonotype was observed many times. The DNA of the CDR3 is TGTGCCACCGGGAACTATGGCTACACCTTC. Translation gives CATGNYGYTF. This rearrangement joins TRBV11-1 to TRBJ1-2; D is uncertain. Trimming took 10 bases from V and 2 from J, leaving 5 bases between them. The CDR3 runs 10 residues. From germline, CDR1 is SGHAT and CDR2 FQDESV (reference sequence).

The rearrangement uses TRBV9 and TRBJ2-1, with D perhaps given as TRBD1 or TRBD2 (7 bases each). The CDR3 sequence is 23 residues long. CDR1 is SGDLS and CDR2 is YYNGEE in the germline V gene. V was cut by 4 bases and J by 9 bases, with 44 bases left in between. The CDR3 sequence: CASSPPRGGGVTDTGTPQGEQFF. CDR3 nucleotide sequence: TGTGCCAGCAGCCCCCCCCGGGGAGGGGGCGTGACAGATACCGGGACCCCTCAGGGTGAGCAGTTCTTC.

This clonotype was found many times. The rearrangement uses TRBV28 and TRBJ2-1; maybe TRBD2 (5 bases). CDR3 length: 13 amino acids. Trimming removed 3 bases at V and 6 bases at J, with 9 bases between. Germline values: CDR1 MDHEN, CDR2 SYDVKM. CDR3 loop: CASSFLATNEQFF. CDR3 nucleotides: TGTGCCAGCAGTTTCTTAGCGACCAATGAGCAGTTCTTC.

The chain joins TRBV7-3 to TRBJ2-2; D is possibly TRBD2 (5 bases). V lost 5 bases, J lost 6 bases, and 13 bases lay in between. Germline V gene lookup returns CDR1 SGHTA and CDR2 FQGTGA. This CDR3 is built from 14 residues. This chain's CDR3 is CASSPSGVAGELFF. CDR3 nucleotides: TGTGCCAGCAGCCCGTCCGGGGTAGCCGGGGAGCTGTTTTTT.

The CDR3 coding sequence is TGTGCCATCGGGAGCAATCAGCCCCAGCATTTT. Translating gives CAIGSNQPQHF. This chain connects TRBV10-3 to TRBJ1-5; D not certain. This CDR3 region has 11 residues. Germline V gene lookup returns CDR1 ENHRY and CDR2 SYGVKD. V was shortened by 8 bases and J by 1 base, with 3 bases between the two germline ends.

J is TRBJ2-7 and V is TRBV20-1; 9 bases fit TRBD2. Unmatched junction bases numbered 4, after V lost 3 bases and J lost 4 bases. The CDR3 consists of 13 residues. CDR1 is DFQATT and CDR2 is SNEGSKA in the germline V gene (reference sequence). CDR3 amino acids: CSASSGSGYEQYF. The CDR3 region has the DNA TGCAGTGCTAGTAGCGGGAGTGGTTACGAGCAGTACTTC.

This clonotype was seen many times. This chain links TRBV6-4 with TRBJ2-3; D might be TRBD1 or TRBD2, each matching 5 bases. The V end was cut by 4 bases, the J end by 4 bases, with 12 bases between. The CDR3 is 14 amino acids. Per germline, CDR1 MRHNA and CDR2 SNTAGT. CDR3 in amino acids: CASSVGGSADTQYF. The CDR3 nucleotides are TGTGCCAGCAGTGTTGGGGGATCCGCAGATACGCAGTATTTT.

This sequence joins TRBV20-1 and TRBJ2-1; no clear D gene. The length of the CDR3 is 13 residues. V dropped 2 bases and J dropped 9 bases, with 14 bases sitting between them. The germline gives CDR1 DFQATT, CDR2 SNEGSKA (reference sequence). The CDR3 coding sequence is TGCAGTGCTAGACTGGGCGGATACGGTGAGCAGTTCTTC. Protein sequence: CSARLGGYGEQFF.

This clonotype is classed as medium-sized. V and J are TRBV19 and TRBJ1-3; no reliable D call. Trimming removed 3 bases at V and 4 bases at J, with 10 bases between. CDR1 is LNHDA, CDR2 SQIVND, per germline (reference sequence). The CDR3 has 14 residues. The CDR3 is CASSIRADGNTIYF. The CDR3 coding sequence is TGTGCCAGTAGTATCCGGGCGGACGGAAACACCATATATTTT. Using reference TRBV19 and TRBJ1-3 for the parts outside the CDR3, the full variable domain is DGGITQSPKYLFRKEGQNVTLSCEQNLNHDAMYWYRQDPGQGLRLIYYSQIVNDFQKGDIAEGYSVSREKKESFPLTVTSAQKNPTAFYLCASSIRADGNTIYFGEGSWLTVV.

The table lists this clonotype with many counts. This chain joins TRBV5-1 and TRBJ1-5, with D perhaps matching TRBD1 (5 bases). The V and J ends lost 0 bases and 11 bases respectively, with 12 bases between them. Germline V gene sequence: CDR1 SGHRS, CDR2 YFSETQ. The CDR3 is made up of 13 amino acids. The CDR3 coding sequence is TGCGCCAGCAGCTTGGATCTCGGGGCTACCCAGCATTTT. Amino acid sequence: CASSLDLGATQHF.

This chain uses TRBV5-1 with TRBJ2-1; 10 bases align to TRBD2. Per germline, CDR1 SGHRS and CDR2 YFSETQ. V gave up 3 bases and J gave up 6 bases; unmatched junction bases: 3. The CDR3 covers 14 residues. The CDR3 spells CASSWTSGSNEQFF. The CDR3 nucleotides read TGCGCCAGCAGCTGGACTAGCGGTAGCAATGAGCAGTTCTTC. Full variable domain (missing parts from reference TRBV5-1 and TRBJ2-1): KAGVTQTPRYLIKTRGQQVTLSCSPISGHRSVSWYQQTPGQGLQFLFEYFSETQRNKGNFPGRFSGRQFSNSRSEMNVSTLELGDSALYLCASSWTSGSNEQFFGPGTRLTVL.

Regarding this clonotype: Mismatch with germline at one junction end may stem from a read error. The V gene is TRBV5-5, the J gene TRBJ1-5; tentatively, D is TRBD1 (5 bases). The CDR3 runs to 16 residues. Germline CDR1 reads SGHKS; CDR2 reads YYEKEE (reference sequence). The CDR3 reads CASSPEGSGFGQPRHF. The CDR3 nucleotides are TGTGCCAGCAGTCCCGAGGGGTCCGGGTTCGGTCAGCCCCGGCATTTT.